Described below is a single T cell receptor beta chain sequence and its context. Antigen unknown. The PCR was carried out with 60 Vbeta primers and 13 Jbeta primers. Repertoires were generated with immunoSEQ multiplex PCR, while TCRdb's copy carries only in-frame clones and drops some. The sample lists some 200,000 clones, approximately 84% occurring once. The V and J ends lost 1 base and 3 bases, in that order; junction bases with no gene match: 2. CDR1 and CDR2 (germline): SGHDN, FVKESK. The CDR3 consists of 15 residues. The data derive from a study of cytomegalovirus exposure and HLA in healthy donors. General study findings and limits: The classifier was said to identify cytomegalovirus status with high specificity and sensitivity. Later analysis identified 16,000 or so TCR beta sequences associated with HLA alleles, using a false discovery rate threshold of 0.05.

V gene TRBV14 combines with J gene TRBJ2-1, with 8 bases identical to TRBD2. This clonotype was sampled from a female donor in good health and CMV-seronegative. The sample was PBMCs. This CDR3 reads CASSQVTSVYNEQFF. The CDR3 DNA sequence: TGTGCCAGCAGCCAAGTGACTAGCGTCTACAATGAGCAGTTCTTC.